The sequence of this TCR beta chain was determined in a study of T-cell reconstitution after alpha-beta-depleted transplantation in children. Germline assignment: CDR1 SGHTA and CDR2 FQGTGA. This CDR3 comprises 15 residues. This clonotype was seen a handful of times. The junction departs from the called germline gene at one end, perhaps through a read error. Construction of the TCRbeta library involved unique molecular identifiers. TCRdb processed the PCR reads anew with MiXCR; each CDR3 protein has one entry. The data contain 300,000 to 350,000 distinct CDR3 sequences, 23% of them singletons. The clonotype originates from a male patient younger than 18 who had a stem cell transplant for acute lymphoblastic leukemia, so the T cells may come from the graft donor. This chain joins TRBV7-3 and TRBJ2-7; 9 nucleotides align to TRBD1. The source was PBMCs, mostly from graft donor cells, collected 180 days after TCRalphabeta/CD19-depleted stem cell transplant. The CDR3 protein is CASSITGTGIYEQYF. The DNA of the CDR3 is TGTGCCAGCAGCATAACCGGGACAGGGATTTACGAGCAGTACTTC. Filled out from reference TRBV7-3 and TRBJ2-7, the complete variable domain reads GAGVSQTPSNKVTEKGKYVELRCDPISGHTALYWYRQSLGQGPEFLIYFQGTGAADDSGLPNDRFFAVRPEGSVSTLKIQRTERGDSAVYLCASSITGTGIYEQYFGPGTRLTVT.